Listed below are T cell receptor beta chains from one sample, sequenced in a study of OX40 agonist ivuxolimab in advanced cancers. Data came from immunoSEQ multiplex PCR; TCRdb stores just in-frame clones and leaves some out. The repertoire has nearly 45,000 clones, over 65% of them found once; the top ten carry over 14%. Source: CD4+ or CD8+ T cells sorted from blood, taken in a trial of the OX40 agonist ivuxolimab. These receptors originate from an adult with an advanced solid tumor such as melanoma, head and neck, liver or kidney cancer. Both conserved end residues are part of each CDR3. The D gene is left open where the match is weak. Only some rows state a clone size, as once, few, many or a class for expanded clones.

>TRBD1|TRBJ1-1|TRBV27|.
TGTGCCAGCACCGGGACAGGGTACACTGAAGCTTTCTTT
CASTGTGYTEAFF
>.|TRBJ2-7|TRBV5-4|.
TGTGCCAGCACCTCCTCGGGGGGCGTAGGGCAGTACTTC
CASTSSGGVGQYF
>TRBD1|TRBJ2-7|TRBV4-3|.
TGCGCCAGCAGCCAAGGGACCGGGACAGGCGTATACGAGCAGTACTTC
CASSQGTGTGVYEQYF
>TRBD1|TRBJ1-4|TRBV30|.
TGTGCCTGGGGACCGGGACAGGGGAATGAAAAACTGTTTTTT
CAWGPGQGNEKLFF
>.|TRBJ2-1|TRBV11-2|.
TGTGCCAGCAGCTTAGGTTCAGCACCGAGCTCCTACAATGAGCAGTTCTTC
CASSLGSAPSSYNEQFF
>.|TRBJ2-6|TRBV11-3|.
TGTGCCAGCGGGGGAGTCTCTGGGGCCAACGTCCTGACTTTC
CASGGVSGANVLTF
>.|TRBJ1-2|TRBV11-3|once
TGTGCCAGCAGCCCCCGTGGAGGGGCAGGTGGCTACACCTTC
CASSPRGGAGGYTF
>TRBD2|TRBJ2-7|TRBV28|once
TGTGCCAGCGCCTCCCAAGCGGGATCGGCCAGTAACGAGCAGTACTTC
CASASQAGSASNEQYF
>.|TRBJ2-7|TRBV5-8|.
TGTGCCAGCAGCTTGGGAGTTGGGTCTCCCCCCACATACGAGCAGTACTTC
CASSLGVGSPPTYEQYF
>TRBD2|TRBJ2-7|TRBV7-9|.
TGTGCCAGCAGCCGGATAGCGGGAGGACCCTACGAGCAGTACTTC
CASSRIAGGPYEQYF
>TRBD1|TRBJ2-7|TRBV5-6|.
TGTGCCAGCAGCCTCGGACAGGGGGCCTACGAGCAGTACTTC
CASSLGQGAYEQYF
>TRBD1|TRBJ2-1|TRBV15|.
TGTGCCACCAGCAGATCCCGCCCCGGACAGGGCTCTGGTGAGCAGTTCTTC
CATSRSRPGQGSGEQFF
>.|TRBJ2-1|TRBV6-1|once
TGTGCCAGCAGTGAAGAGATCTACAATGAGCAGTTCTTC
CASSEEIYNEQFF
>TRBD1|TRBJ2-7|TRBV19|.
TGTGCCAGCCCCCCCCAGGGGGCGCGAGTCCGCGAGCAGTACTTC
CASPPQGARVREQYF
>.|TRBJ2-7|TRBV7-6|few
TGTGCCAGCAGCTATGGGCCACCGGGTATTTGGGAGCAGTACTTC
CASSYGPPGIWEQYF
>.|TRBJ1-5|TRBV6-5|.
TGTGCCAGCAGTCCCTATAGCAATCAGCCCCAGCATTTT
CASSPYSNQPQHF
>.|TRBJ2-1|TRBV27|.
TGTGCCAGCAATCCCCGGCGGGGAACCTACAATGAGCAGTTCTTC
CASNPRRGTYNEQFF
>TRBD2|TRBJ2-1|TRBV5-3|.
TGTGCCAGAAGCGTAGCGGGAGGCCCCTACAATGAGCAGTTCTTC
CARSVAGGPYNEQFF
>TRBD1|TRBJ2-7|TRBV6-1|.
TGTGCCAGCAGCCCGCGACAGGGACCCTACGAGCAGTACTTC
CASSPRQGPYEQYF
>.|TRBJ1-1|TRBV29-1|.
TGCAGCGTGTGGGGCGGTAGCACTGAAGCTTTCTTT
CSVWGGSTEAFF